This TCR beta chain was captured by sequencing in a study of human T cells and chemical hapten exposure. Study-level information: Minor pooled library volume differences mainly drove per-sample TCR yield variation.

The table lists this clonotype with many counts. Its antigen is unidentified. The time point denotes: healthy volunteer bleed at 6 weeks. The authors' total RNA extraction used unfractionated whole blood. Study outcomes and limitations: With regard to DPC sensitization, TCRs above 1 in 1000 frequency did not change.

Individual cDNA molecules in this library carried unique molecular identifiers. TCRdb re-called the RACE reads through MiXCR, storing one row per CDR3 protein. Among 70,000 to 95,000 distinct CDR3 sequences listed, 8.5% to 10% were seen once. The V gene's germline CDR1 is MNHEY and CDR2 SMNVEV (reference sequence). The ends were cut back, 4 bases at V and 0 bases at J, with 12 bases in the middle. The CDR3 length is 15 residues. This clonotype was sampled from a female donor in good health. Some clones in this sample may be carry-over from other donors' samples. Sequenced input: whole blood. The chain carries TRBV27 and TRBJ1-2; D unresolved. The CDR3 coding sequence is TGTGCCAGCAGTTCACGACGGATAGCTAACTATGGCTACACCTTC. Protein: CASSSRRIANYGYTF.